This T cell receptor beta chain was observed in a study of CD8 T cells in ankylosing spondylitis. Germline V gives CDR1 LGHNA, CDR2 YNFKEQ. The CDR3 has 16 amino acids. J lost 6 bases, V lost 4 bases, and 9 bases had no gene match. The TCR beta libraries were generated through quantitative 5'-RACE incorporating molecular barcodes. Via MiXCR, TCRdb re-called the 5' RACE reads, giving one row per CDR3 protein. The data contain over 700,000 distinct CDR3 sequences, around a fifth of them singletons. Whole-study results and caveats: Blood of patients with ankylosing spondylitis appeared to be characterized by a TCR beta motif of several highly homologous variants.

This clonotype was found a few times. Antigen: not known. Sequenced sample: blood, either unsorted or a sorted T cell fraction (not recorded which). The TCR sequence derives from a male donor with ankylosing spondylitis. The genes are TRBV4-2 and TRBJ2-7, with TRBD2 matching over 13 bases. CDR3 amino acids: CASSLSWTSGSGEQYF. DNA of the CDR3: TGTGCCAGCAGCCTCTCCTGGACTAGCGGGAGTGGCGAGCAGTACTTC.